These T cell receptor beta chains were read from a single sample in a study of T cells in Graves' hyperthyroidism and ophthalmopathy. A single record per CDR3 protein comes from TCRdb applying MiXCR to the multiplex PCR reads. The sample has approximately 620,000 distinct CDR3 sequences; over 11% are singletons. Sample: blood. These receptors were taken from a woman in her twenties or thirties with Graves' hyperthyroidism that later progressed to Graves' ophthalmopathy. Both conserved end residues are part of each CDR3. Each record gives: J gene, V gene, D gene, CDR3 length, clone size, CDR3 protein, CDR3 DNA. The D gene is left open where the match is weak. Not every row has a clone size; where given, it reads once, few, many or a size class.

J: TRBJ2-5; V: TRBV28; D: NA; length: 13; size: many; CDR3: CASSPGAQETQYF; DNA: TGTGCCAGCAGCCCAGGGGCTCAAGAGACCCAGTACTTC
J: TRBJ1-4; V: TRBV5-1; D: NA; length: 14; size: NA; CDR3: CASSDTPTNEKLFF; DNA: TGCGCCAGCAGTGACACGCCAACTAATGAAAAACTGTTTTTT
J: TRBJ2-7; V: TRBV7-8; D: TRBD1; length: 14; size: many; CDR3: CASRSGTGRNEQYF; DNA: TGTGCCAGCAGGAGCGGGACAGGGCGTAACGAGCAGTACTTC
J: TRBJ2-7; V: TRBV27; D: TRBD1; length: 15; size: many; CDR3: CASRGNRGFTYEQYF; DNA: TGTGCCAGCAGGGGGAACAGGGGGTTTACCTACGAGCAGTACTTC
J: TRBJ2-1; V: TRBV30; D: NA; length: 12; size: few; CDR3: CAWSPRVDEQFF; DNA: TGTGCCTGGAGTCCCCGAGTGGATGAGCAGTTCTTC
J: TRBJ2-5; V: TRBV4-2; D: NA; length: 17; size: many; CDR3: CASSQDLAVARGETQYF; DNA: TGTGCCAGCAGCCAAGATCTGGCGGTAGCAAGAGGGGAGACCCAGTACTTC
J: TRBJ2-2; V: TRBV24-1; D: TRBD2; length: 16; size: many; CDR3: CATSAGLAGDIGELFF; DNA: TGTGCCACCAGTGCGGGACTAGCGGGAGATATCGGGGAGCTGTTTTTT
J: TRBJ1-5; V: TRBV6-2/TRBV6-3; D: TRBD1; length: 15; size: many; CDR3: CASSYGDSENQPQHF; DNA: TGTGCCAGCAGTTATGGGGACAGTGAAAATCAGCCCCAGCATTTT
J: TRBJ2-7; V: TRBV10-3; D: NA; length: 16; size: many; CDR3: CAISGYGASNPYEQYF; DNA: TGTGCCATCAGTGGATACGGGGCCTCTAACCCTTACGAGCAGTACTTC
J: TRBJ2-2; V: TRBV30; D: NA; length: 14; size: NA; CDR3: CVWSVNLNTGELFF; DNA: TGTGTCTGGAGTGTTAACTTAAACACCGGGGAGCTGTTTTTT
J: TRBJ2-1; V: TRBV29-1; D: NA; length: 11; size: many; CDR3: CSVEGRGQQFF; DNA: TGCAGCGTTGAAGGTCGGGGACAGCAGTTCTTC
J: TRBJ2-5; V: TRBV7-3; D: NA; length: 14; size: NA; CDR3: CASSSYKGRETQYF; DNA: TGTGCCAGCAGCTCGTATAAGGGTAGGGAGACCCAGTACTTC
J: TRBJ2-5; V: TRBV4-1; D: NA; length: 11; size: NA; CDR3: CASWGRGTHYF; DNA: NA
J: TRBJ1-5; V: TRBV28; D: NA; length: 14; size: NA; CDR3: CASIPGLDNQPQHF; DNA: TGTGCCAGCATACCGGGGTTGGACAATCAGCCCCAGCATTTT
J: TRBJ1-2; V: TRBV10-3; D: NA; length: 15; size: many; CDR3: CAISDHDRKPYGYTF; DNA: TGTGCCATCAGTGACCACGACAGGAAGCCCTATGGCTACACCTTC
J: TRBJ2-2; V: TRBV24-1; D: NA; length: 17; size: many; CDR3: CATSDLPPHSGSGELFF; DNA: TGTGCCACCAGTGATTTGCCGCCGCACAGCGGAAGCGGGGAGCTGTTTTTT
J: TRBJ1-2; V: TRBV27; D: NA; length: 15; size: many; CDR3: CASSPEGPLLGGYTF; DNA: TGTGCCAGCAGTCCGGAGGGGCCGCTGTTGGGGGGCTACACCTTC
J: TRBJ2-2; V: TRBV5-1; D: TRBD1; length: 15; size: few; CDR3: CASSWGTGAPGELFF; DNA: TGCGCCAGCAGCTGGGGGACAGGGGCCCCCGGGGAGCTGTTTTTT
J: TRBJ2-7; V: TRBV19; D: NA; length: 15; size: few; CDR3: CASSISLEVGSEQYF; DNA: TGTGCCAGTAGTATAAGCCTTGAGGTTGGGTCGGAGCAGTACTTC
J: TRBJ2-1; V: TRBV20-1; D: NA; length: 12; size: many; CDR3: CSARDSLVEQFF; DNA: TGCAGTGCCCGGGACTCCCTGGTTGAGCAGTTCTTC
J: TRBJ1-2; V: TRBV24-1; D: NA; length: 13; size: few; CDR3: CATSEHDQGGYTF; DNA: TGTGCCACCAGTGAGCACGATCAAGGGGGATACACCTTC
J: TRBJ1-3; V: TRBV7-9; D: TRBD1; length: 14; size: NA; CDR3: CASSPQGAVDTIYF; DNA: TGTGCCAGCAGCCCACAGGGGGCCGTGGACACCATATATTTT
J: TRBJ1-6; V: TRBV7-9; D: TRBD1; length: 14; size: NA; CDR3: CASSPRTGFSPLRF; DNA: TGTGCCAGCAGCCCGCGGACAGGGTTCTCACCCCTCCGCTTT
J: TRBJ2-5; V: TRBV4-1; D: TRBD2; length: 17; size: NA; CDR3: CASSPGASGTPRETQYF; DNA: TGCGCCAGCAGCCCCGGGGCTAGCGGGACCCCTAGGGAGACCCAGTACTTC
J: TRBJ2-3; V: TRBV7-9; D: NA; length: 15; size: many; CDR3: CASSLVSGAGDTQYF; DNA: TGTGCCAGCAGCTTAGTTAGCGGAGCTGGAGATACGCAGTATTTT
J: TRBJ2-5; V: TRBV4-3; D: TRBD1; length: 15; size: few; CDR3: CASSRGTGEFETQYF; DNA: TGCGCCAGCAGCCGAGGGACAGGGGAGTTTGAGACCCAGTACTTC
J: TRBJ2-7; V: TRBV7-2; D: NA; length: 13; size: many; CDR3: CASSLGYSYEQYF; DNA: TGTGCCAGCAGCTTAGGGTACTCCTACGAGCAGTACTTC
J: TRBJ2-4; V: TRBV6-1; D: NA; length: 17; size: NA; CDR3: CASSDGYGVEGGGIQYF; DNA: TGTGCCAGCAGTGATGGATACGGAGTAGAGGGAGGAGGCATTCAATACTTC
J: TRBJ2-3; V: TRBV24-1; D: NA; length: 17; size: NA; CDR3: CATSDSRLVASTDTQYF; DNA: TGTGCCACCAGTGATTCGAGACTAGTCGCTAGCACAGATACGCAGTATTTT
J: TRBJ2-7; V: TRBV28; D: TRBD2; length: 15; size: many; CDR3: CASTPVGRGTYEQYF; DNA: TGTGCCAGCACTCCTGTTGGGAGGGGAACCTACGAGCAGTACTTC
J: TRBJ2-7; V: TRBV28; D: TRBD1; length: 14; size: many; CDR3: CASSLGSRGREQYF; DNA: TGTGCCAGCAGTCTCGGCAGCAGGGGGCGAGAGCAGTACTTC
J: TRBJ2-5; V: TRBV12-3/TRBV12-4; D: NA; length: 12; size: many; CDR3: CASRTPGETQYF; DNA: TGTGCCAGCAGAACCCCGGGGGAGACCCAGTACTTC
J: TRBJ2-5; V: TRBV29-1; D: NA; length: 13; size: many; CDR3: CSVETTGPGTQYF; DNA: TGCAGCGTTGAGACAACGGGCCCCGGGACCCAGTACTTC
J: TRBJ1-6; V: TRBV7-2; D: NA; length: 13; size: many; CDR3: CASSLGWEKPLHF; DNA: TGTGCCAGCAGTCTAGGGTGGGAGAAGCCCCTCCACTTT
J: TRBJ1-5; V: TRBV12-3/TRBV12-4; D: NA; length: 12; size: many; CDR3: CASSLQDQPQHF; DNA: TGTGCCAGCAGCCTCCAGGATCAGCCCCAGCATTTT
J: TRBJ2-2; V: TRBV7-2; D: TRBD2; length: 15; size: many; CDR3: CASSFTGGTTGELFF; DNA: TGTGCCAGCAGCTTTACGGGAGGGACTACCGGGGAGCTGTTTTTT
J: TRBJ1-2; V: TRBV9; D: NA; length: 15; size: NA; CDR3: CASSASRERSYGYTF; DNA: TGTGCCAGCAGCGCTTCAAGGGAACGCTCCTATGGCTACACCTTC